A selection of T cell receptor beta chains follows, all from one sample in a study of blood T cell repertoires in COVID-19. Generated by immunoSEQ multiplex PCR, the TCRdb table keeps only in-frame clones and is missing some. In the table there are under 200,000 clones, about 93% of which are singletons. Sequencing used peripheral blood. These receptor sequences come from a middle-aged man with acute or convalescent COVID-19. CDR3s include the opening cysteine and the closing phenylalanine or tryptophan. The order of the fields is D gene, clone size, J gene, V gene, CDR3 protein, CDR3 DNA. The D gene is left open where the match is weak. The size of a clone is reported for some rows only, either as once, few or many, or as a class for expanded clones.

. | . | TRBJ1-5 | TRBV6-5 | CASSYSPDNQPQHF | TGTGCCAGCAGTTACTCACCAGATAATCAGCCCCAGCATTTT
. | . | TRBJ2-2 | TRBV10-3 | CAISESMGLRGPNTGELFF | TGTGCCATCAGTGAGTCGATGGGGCTTCGTGGCCCGAACACCGGGGAGCTGTTTTTT
. | . | TRBJ1-3 | TRBV18 | CASSPRQVLSGNTIYF | TGTGCCAGCTCACCCCGACAGGTACTCTCTGGAAACACCATATATTTT
. | once | TRBJ2-1 | TRBV7-9 | CASISKMTRSYNEQFF | TGTGCCAGCATCTCAAAAATGACACGCTCCTACAATGAGCAGTTCTTC
TRBD2 | . | TRBJ2-7 | TRBV7-9 | CASSSKPSGRTEQYF | TGTGCCAGCAGCTCCAAACCCAGCGGGAGAACCGAGCAGTACTTC
TRBD1 | once | TRBJ2-5 | TRBV30 | CAWGQGAETQYF | TGTGCCTGGGGCCAGGGGGCGGAGACCCAGTACTTC
TRBD2 | . | TRBJ2-2 | TRBV3-1/TRBV3-2 | CASSQARTSGTGELFF | TGTGCCAGCAGCCAGGCGAGGACTAGCGGTACCGGGGAGCTGTTTTTT
. | . | TRBJ2-1 | TRBV28 | CASSLLSSSYNEQFF | TGTGCCAGCAGTTTACTTTCGAGCTCCTACAATGAGCAGTTCTTC
. | . | TRBJ2-5 | TRBV6-5 | CASSRQSDGETQYF | TGTGCCAGCAGTAGACAGAGCGACGGAGAGACCCAGTACTTC
TRBD2 | . | TRBJ2-1 | TRBV6-4 | CASSVETSGYNEQFF | TGTGCCAGCAGTGTTGAGACTAGCGGGTACAATGAGCAGTTCTTC
. | . | TRBJ1-1 | TRBV18 | CASSPRQTNTEAFF | TGTGCCAGCTCACCGAGACAGACCAACACTGAAGCTTTCTTT
. | . | TRBJ1-5 | TRBV28 | CASSLTGKRNQPQHF | TGTGCCAGCAGTTTAACAGGGAAGAGGAATCAGCCCCAGCATTTT
. | . | TRBJ2-3 | TRBV11-2 | CASSLVRIIPDTQYF | TGTGCCAGCAGCTTAGTCAGGATAATCCCAGATACGCAGTATTTT
. | . | TRBJ2-2 | TRBV5-1 | CASSFQRDTGELFF | TGCGCCAGCAGCTTCCAGCGGGACACCGGGGAGCTGTTTTTT
. | once | TRBJ2-1 | TRBV3-1/TRBV3-2 | CASSQTRHNEQFF | TGTGCCAGCAGCCAGACTCGGCACAATGAGCAGTTCTTC
TRBD1 | . | TRBJ1-4 | TRBV2 | CASSPDRGSRKLFF | TGTGCCAGCAGTCCAGACAGGGGGAGTAGGAAACTGTTTTTT
. | . | TRBJ2-3 | TRBV2 | CATTRPDGGTDTQYF | TGTGCCACCACTCGTCCGGATGGAGGTACGGATACGCAGTATTTT
TRBD1 | . | TRBJ2-2 | TRBV11-2 | CASSDRDRQSGELFF | TGTGCCAGCAGCGACCGGGACAGACAGAGCGGGGAGCTGTTTTTT
TRBD1 | . | TRBJ1-6 | TRBV18 | CASSPDRTNSPLHF | TGTGCCAGCTCACCGGACAGGACGAATTCACCCCTCCACTTT
TRBD1 | . | TRBJ1-1 | TRBV7-3 | CASSPGQGEAFF | TGTGCCAGCAGCCCCGGACAGGGAGAAGCTTTCTTT
. | . | TRBJ2-2 | TRBV10-1 | CASSEAGTGELFF | TGCGCCAGCAGTGAGGCGGGAACCGGGGAGCTGTTTTTT
. | . | TRBJ1-2 | TRBV6-5 | CASSPLGGKGYTF | TGTGCCAGCAGCCCCCTGGGGGGAAAGGGCTACACCTTC
TRBD1 | . | TRBJ1-5 | TRBV2 | CASSEGTGDQPQHF | TGTGCCAGCAGTGAAGGGACAGGCGATCAGCCCCAGCATTTT
. | . | TRBJ1-5 | TRBV28 | CASSLSQSGIQPQHF | TGTGCCAGCAGTTTATCCCAAAGCGGGATTCAGCCCCAGCATTTT
. | . | TRBJ2-1 | TRBV24-1 | CATSDSGAGLAREQFF | TGTGCCACCAGTGATTCAGGAGCGGGCCTGGCAAGGGAGCAGTTCTTC
. | . | TRBJ1-2 | TRBV3-1/TRBV3-2 | CASSFPGTNYGYTF | TGTGCCAGCAGCTTTCCCGGGACAAACTATGGCTACACCTTC
. | . | TRBJ1-5 | TRBV5-1 | CASSYNGNQPQHF | TGCGCCAGCAGCTACAATGGCAATCAGCCCCAGCATTTT
TRBD2 | . | TRBJ2-1 | TRBV7-3 | CASSLAGAYNEQFF | TGTGCCAGCAGTCTAGCGGGAGCCTACAATGAGCAGTTCTTC
TRBD1 | . | TRBJ1-5 | TRBV27 | CASSSRDRGNQPQHF | TGTGCCAGCAGTTCCCGGGACAGAGGTAATCAGCCCCAGCATTTT
TRBD1 | . | TRBJ1-4 | TRBV7-6 | CASSLVNRGQEKLFF | TGTGCCAGCAGCTTAGTGAACAGGGGGCAGGAAAAACTGTTTTTT
. | few | TRBJ2-7 | TRBV27 | CASSAGAYEQYF | TGTGCCAGCAGTGCCGGAGCCTACGAGCAGTACTTC
. | . | TRBJ1-5 | TRBV27 | CASSWDSASGQPQHF | TGTGCCAGCAGTTGGGACTCCGCCAGCGGTCAGCCCCAGCATTTT
TRBD1 | . | TRBJ2-7 | TRBV7-9 | CASSDTGGWFYEQYF | TGTGCCAGCAGCGACACAGGGGGCTGGTTCTACGAGCAGTACTTC
TRBD2 | . | TRBJ2-3 | TRBV7-9 | CASSRDLPLAGGDTQYF | TGTGCCAGCAGCCGCGATCTTCCGCTAGCGGGAGGAGATACGCAGTATTTT
. | . | TRBJ2-3 | TRBV12-3/TRBV12-4 | CASSLEGTDTQYF | TGTGCCAGCTCCCTTGAGGGCACAGATACGCAGTATTTT
. | . | TRBJ2-2 | TRBV6-5 | CASSYDMNTGELFF | TGTGCCAGCAGTTACGACATGAACACCGGGGAGCTGTTTTTT
TRBD2 | . | TRBJ2-7 | TRBV18 | CASSPAGGSYEQYF | TGTGCCAGCTCACCCGCGGGGGGGTCCTACGAGCAGTACTTC
TRBD1 | . | TRBJ1-2 | TRBV6-2/TRBV6-3 | CASSDRDNYGYTF | TGTGCCAGCAGCGACAGGGACAACTATGGCTACACCTTC
TRBD2 | . | TRBJ2-5 | TRBV5-6 | CASSRTSGGQETQYF | TGTGCCAGCAGCCGGACTAGCGGGGGGCAAGAGACCCAGTACTTC
TRBD2 | . | TRBJ2-3 | TRBV7-9 | CASSLARRLRETDTQYF | TGTGCCAGCAGCTTAGCGCGTAGGTTGCGGGAGACAGATACGCAGTATTTT